The 13 T cell receptor beta chains below all came from one sample that was sequenced in a study of T cells in Graves' hyperthyroidism and ophthalmopathy. Amplified TCR beta CDR3 regions derived from RNA transcripts. An initial round of RT-PCR targeting the TCR CDR3 relied on the HTBI primer set. TCRdb itself ran the multiplex PCR reads through MiXCR, one entry per CDR3 protein. The sample lists nearly 750,000 distinct CDR3 sequences; around 40% were seen once. Specimen: blood. The receptors originated from a woman aged 40-49 years with Graves' hyperthyroidism.

This clonotype appeared a few times. Mismatch with germline at one junction end may stem from a read error. V and J are TRBV5-1 and TRBJ1-2, with 8 bases that match TRBD1. The CDR3 is 16 amino acids. Germline V lookup: CDR1 SGHRS, CDR2 YFSETQ. The CDR3 here is CASNLGQGAPIYGYTF. In DNA form, the CDR3 reads TGCGCCAGCAACTTGGGGCAGGGGGCGCCGATCTATGGCTACACCTTC.

In this sample, this clonotype turned up a few times. This chain connects TRBV7-9 to TRBJ1-1; 7 bases map to TRBD1. V was pared by 5 bases and J by 6 bases, with 6 bases of the junction left unmatched. The V gene's germline CDR1 is SEHNR and CDR2 FQNEAQ (reference sequence). CDR3 length: 13 residues. The CDR3 DNA follows: TGTGCCAGCAGCCACCAGGGACAGCCTGAAGCTTTCTTT. It specifies CASSHQGQPEAFF.

This chain joins TRBV10-3 and TRBJ1-1; tentative D call: TRBD1 (6 bases). The CDR3 length is 15 residues. Looked up from germline, CDR1 is ENHRY and CDR2 is SYGVKD. V was trimmed by 8 bases and J by 5 bases, leaving 21 bases between them. The chain's CDR3 is CAILGAAGGQTEAFF. CDR3 coding DNA: TGTGCCATCCTGGGCGCCGCTGGGGGGCAAACTGAAGCTTTCTTT.

The chain has TRBV29-1 and TRBJ1-5; D ambiguous. The CDR3 runs to 12 residues. V was trimmed by 4 bases and J by 4 bases, leaving 8 bases between them. Germline V CDR1 and CDR2: SQVTM, ANQGSEA. The CDR3 DNA reads TGCAGCGTTGGATTTCTAAATCAGCCCCAGCATTTT. The encoded protein is CSVGFLNQPQHF. Variable domain in full (rest from reference TRBV29-1 and TRBJ1-5): SAVISQKPSRDICQRGTSLTIQCQVDSQVTMMFWYRQQPGQSLTLIATANQGSEATYESGFVIDKFPISRPNLTFSTLTVSNMSPEDSSIYLCSVGFLNQPQHFGDGTRLSIL.

This clonotype was counted many times. The rearrangement links TRBV6-1 to TRBJ1-1, with 11 positions matching TRBD1. This CDR3 has 15 residues. J lost 5 bases, V lost 4 bases, and 6 bases had no gene match. Germline V gene lookup returns CDR1 MNHNS and CDR2 SASEGT. The CDR3 protein is CASSVTGTGGTEAFF. Written as DNA, the CDR3 is TGTGCCAGCAGTGTTACCGGGACAGGGGGAACTGAAGCTTTCTTT.

The rearrangement uses TRBV6-1 and TRBJ1-6; maybe TRBD1 (5 bases). Trimming shortened V by 1 base and J by 9 bases, and 13 bases separated the two germline ends. Germline-derived CDR1 and CDR2 are MNHNS and SASEGT. CDR3 length: 15 residues. As DNA, the CDR3 is TGTGCCAGCAGTGAAGTGGGGGGTGGAGGTTCACCCCTCCACTTT. Translating it yields CASSEVGGGGSPLHF.

This clonotype was counted at least ten times. J is TRBJ1-3 and V is TRBV6-5; perhaps TRBD1 as D (6 bases). This CDR3 has 14 residues. Germline V gene data show CDR1 as MNHEY and CDR2 as SVGAGI. The V gene lost 4 bases and the J gene lost 3 bases, with 10 bases spanning the gap. CDR3 sequence reads: CASSLQGVGNTIYF. In nucleotides, the CDR3 is TGTGCCAGCAGTTTACAGGGAGTTGGAAACACCATATATTTT.

J is TRBJ1-4 and V is TRBV7-3; D is unresolved. This CDR3 region has 14 residues. Germline CDR1 is SGHTA and CDR2 is FQGTGA. V was shortened by 6 bases and J by 5 bases, with 13 bases between the two germline ends. CDR3 in amino acids: CASSQRGGNEKLFF. CDR3 sequence (DNA): TGTGCCAGCAGTCAGCGGGGAGGAAATGAAAAACTGTTTTTT.

The J gene is TRBJ2-5, the V gene TRBV7-9; perhaps TRBD2 as D (5 bases). Germline CDR1 is SEHNR and CDR2 is FQNEAQ (reference sequence). Trimming took 1 base from V and 2 from J, leaving 14 bases between them. The CDR3 contains 16 residues. The DNA of the CDR3 is TGTGCCAGCAGCTTAGGGCTAGCCTCATCTCAAGAGACCCAGTACTTC. Translation: CASSLGLASSQETQYF.

This clonotype was found many times. The chain uses TRBV7-3 and TRBJ1-2; perhaps TRBD1 as D (6 bases). V dropped 5 bases and J dropped 7 bases, with 17 bases sitting between them. CDR3 length equals 14 residues. Germline V gene lookup returns CDR1 SGHTA and CDR2 FQGTGA. The CDR3 reads CASSPEGGLGGYTF. DNA of the CDR3: TGTGCCAGCAGCCCCGAGGGGGGCCTGGGTGGCTACACCTTC.

This clonotype has only a few counts. The chain recombines TRBV24-1 with TRBJ1-2; maybe TRBD1 (5 bases). V lost 4 bases to trimming and J lost 4 bases, with 9 bases between them. Germline V gives CDR1 KGHDR, CDR2 SFDVKD. The CDR3 spans 13 residues. The CDR3 nucleotides read TGTGCCACCAGTGAAGGGACGGCCTATGGCTACACCTTC. It is translated as CATSEGTAYGYTF.

This clonotype appeared many times. The chain joins TRBV7-2 to TRBJ1-2, with 7 bases identical to TRBD1. The germline gives CDR1 SGHTA, CDR2 FQGNSA. This CDR3 comprises 16 residues. After removal of 5 bases from V and 1 base from J, the junction contained 10 bases not matched to a gene. The CDR3 reads CASSRPRGLDNYGYTF. CDR3 nucleotides: TGTGCCAGCAGCCGACCTAGGGGGCTGGATAACTATGGCTACACCTTC.

The rearrangement joins TRBV6-6 to TRBJ2-7; 8 bases map to TRBD2. Germline CDR1 is MNHNY and CDR2 is SVGAGI (reference sequence). V was clipped by 6 bases and J by 6 bases; unmatched bases: 10. This CDR3 is built from 14 residues. The CDR3 DNA reads TGTGCCAGCAGCCACAGCGGGGGAAGAAGCGAGCAGTACTTC. Translation: CASSHSGGRSEQYF.